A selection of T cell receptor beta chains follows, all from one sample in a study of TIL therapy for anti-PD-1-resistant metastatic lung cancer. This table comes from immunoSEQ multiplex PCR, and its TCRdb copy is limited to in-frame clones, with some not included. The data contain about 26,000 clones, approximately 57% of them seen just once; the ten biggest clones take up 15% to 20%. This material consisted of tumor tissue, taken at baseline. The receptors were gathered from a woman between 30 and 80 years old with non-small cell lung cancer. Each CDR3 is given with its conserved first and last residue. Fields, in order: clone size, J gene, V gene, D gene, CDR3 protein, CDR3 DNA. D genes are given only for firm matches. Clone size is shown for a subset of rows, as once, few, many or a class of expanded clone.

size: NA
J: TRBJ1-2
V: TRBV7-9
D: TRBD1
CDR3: CASSPPPGQGDYGYTF
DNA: TGTGCCAGCAGTCCCCCTCCGGGACAGGGGGACTATGGCTACACCTTC

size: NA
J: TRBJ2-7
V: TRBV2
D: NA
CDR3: CASRPDSYEQYF
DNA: TGTGCCAGCAGGCCAGACTCCTACGAGCAGTACTTC

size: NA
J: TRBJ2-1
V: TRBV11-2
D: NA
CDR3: CASSQETFARNEQFF
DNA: TGTGCCAGCAGCCAGGAGACTTTCGCCCGGAATGAGCAGTTCTTC

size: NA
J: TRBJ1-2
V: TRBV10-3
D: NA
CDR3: CAISEPGKGYYGYTF
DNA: TGTGCCATCAGTGAGCCAGGGAAGGGGTACTATGGCTACACCTTC

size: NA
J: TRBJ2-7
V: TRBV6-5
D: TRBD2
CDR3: CASSYGASGSYEQYF
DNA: TGTGCCAGCAGTTACGGAGCTAGCGGAAGCTACGAGCAGTACTTC

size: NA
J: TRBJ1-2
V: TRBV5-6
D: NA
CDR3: CASSLNGQGYTF
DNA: TGTGCCAGCAGCTTGAACGGGCAAGGCTACACCTTC

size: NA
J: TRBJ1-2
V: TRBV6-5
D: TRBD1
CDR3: CASGQGVSGYTF
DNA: TGTGCCAGTGGACAGGGGGTTAGTGGCTACACCTTC

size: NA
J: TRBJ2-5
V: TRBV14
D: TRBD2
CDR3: CASSQEKGAGETQYF
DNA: TGTGCCAGCAGCCAAGAAAAAGGAGCGGGGGAGACCCAGTACTTC

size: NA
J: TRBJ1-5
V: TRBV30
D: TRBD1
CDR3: CAWRQGGSQPQHF
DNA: TGTGCCTGGAGGCAGGGGGGAAGTCAGCCCCAGCATTTT

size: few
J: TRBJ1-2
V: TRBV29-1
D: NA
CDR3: CSDDYGYTF
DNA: TGCAGCGATGACTATGGCTACACCTTC

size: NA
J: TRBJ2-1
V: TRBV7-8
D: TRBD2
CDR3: CASSPIAGRPYNEQFF
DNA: TGTGCCAGCAGCCCGATAGCGGGAAGACCCTACAATGAGCAGTTCTTC

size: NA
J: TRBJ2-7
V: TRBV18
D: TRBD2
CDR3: CASSPPTSVEQYF
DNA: TGTGCCAGCTCACCACCGACTAGCGTCGAGCAGTACTTC

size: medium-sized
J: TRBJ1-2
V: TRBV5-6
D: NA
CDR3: CASSLVGVRGYTF
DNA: TGTGCCAGCAGCTTGGTGGGGGTCCGTGGCTACACCTTC

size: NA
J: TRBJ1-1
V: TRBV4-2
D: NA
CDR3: CASSQGPVPQGTEAFF
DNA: TGTGCCAGCAGCCAAGGCCCGGTCCCACAGGGAACCGAAGCTTTCTTT

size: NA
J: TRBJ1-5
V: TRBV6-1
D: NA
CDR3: CASGVQPQHF
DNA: TGTGCCAGTGGGGTTCAGCCCCAGCATTTT

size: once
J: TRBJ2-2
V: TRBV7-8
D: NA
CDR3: CASSPGAANTGELFF
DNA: TGTGCCAGCAGCCCAGGCGCAGCGAACACCGGGGAGCTGTTTTTT

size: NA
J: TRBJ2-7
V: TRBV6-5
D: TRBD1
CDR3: CASSYSRGTGSEQYF
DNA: TGTGCCAGCAGTTACTCTCGGGGGACAGGGAGCGAGCAGTACTTC

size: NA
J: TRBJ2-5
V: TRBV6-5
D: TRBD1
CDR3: CASSYSGTGGVETQYF
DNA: TGTGCCAGCAGTTACTCCGGGACAGGGGGCGTTGAGACCCAGTACTTC

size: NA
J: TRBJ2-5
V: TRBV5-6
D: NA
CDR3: CASSLVGTQVETQYF
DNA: TGTGCCAGCAGCTTGGTGGGGACCCAGGTAGAGACCCAGTACTTC

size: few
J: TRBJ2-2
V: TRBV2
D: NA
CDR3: CASSEAGNTGELFF
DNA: TGTGCCAGCAGTGAGGCGGGGAACACCGGGGAGCTGTTTTTT

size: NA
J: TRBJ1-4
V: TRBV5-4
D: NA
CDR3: CASSLVGQKEKLFF
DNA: TGTGCCAGCAGCTTGGTCGGCCAGAAGGAAAAACTGTTTTTT

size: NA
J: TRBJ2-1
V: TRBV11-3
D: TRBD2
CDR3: CASSRGLAGGPGEQFF
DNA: TGTGCCAGCAGCAGGGGACTAGCGGGAGGGCCAGGAGAGCAGTTCTTC

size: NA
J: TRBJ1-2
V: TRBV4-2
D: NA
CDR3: CASSQEGRGWYGYTF
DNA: TGTGCCAGCAGCCAAGAAGGAAGGGGTTGGTATGGCTACACCTTC

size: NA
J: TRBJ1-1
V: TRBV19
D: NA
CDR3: CASRYSRNTEAFF
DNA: TGTGCCAGTAGATACAGTCGGAACACTGAAGCTTTCTTT

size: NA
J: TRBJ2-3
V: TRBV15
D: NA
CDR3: CATSDPDTQYF
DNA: TGTGCCACCAGCGACCCAGATACGCAGTATTTT

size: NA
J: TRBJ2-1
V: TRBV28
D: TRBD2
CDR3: CASSLAGGSTNEQFF
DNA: TGTGCCAGCAGTTTAGCGGGAGGGAGCACCAATGAGCAGTTCTTC

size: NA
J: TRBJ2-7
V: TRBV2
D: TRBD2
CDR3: CASSFIAGAYEQYF
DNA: TGTGCCAGCAGTTTCATAGCGGGAGCCTACGAGCAGTACTTC

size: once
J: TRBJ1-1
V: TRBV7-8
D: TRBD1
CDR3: CASRGQGGKFGTEAFF
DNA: TGTGCCAGCAGGGGACAGGGAGGTAAATTTGGCACTGAAGCTTTCTTT

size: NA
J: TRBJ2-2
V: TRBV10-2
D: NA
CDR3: CASQILANTGELFF
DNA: TGCGCCAGTCAAATTCTAGCGAACACCGGGGAGCTGTTTTTT

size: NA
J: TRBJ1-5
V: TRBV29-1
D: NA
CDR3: CSVGSGEVISNQPQHF
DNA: TGCAGCGTTGGTTCAGGGGAAGTGATTAGCAATCAGCCCCAGCATTTT

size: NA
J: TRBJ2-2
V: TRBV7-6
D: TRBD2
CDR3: CASSLAGAAGGSGELFF
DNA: TGTGCCAGCAGCTTAGCGGGGGCGGCGGGAGGTTCCGGGGAGCTGTTTTTT

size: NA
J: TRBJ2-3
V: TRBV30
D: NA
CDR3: CAWSVNGRASLSTDTQYF
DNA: TGTGCCTGGAGTGTAAATGGGCGAGCCTCTCTCAGCACAGATACGCAGTATTTT

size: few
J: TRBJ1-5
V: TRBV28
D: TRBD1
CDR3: CASSPRTGVQPQHF
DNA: TGTGCCAGCAGCCCTAGGACAGGGGTTCAGCCCCAGCATTTT

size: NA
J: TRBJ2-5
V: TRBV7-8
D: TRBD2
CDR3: CASSLVSSGSLETQYF
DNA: TGTGCCAGCAGCTTAGTTTCTAGCGGGAGTCTGGAGACCCAGTACTTC

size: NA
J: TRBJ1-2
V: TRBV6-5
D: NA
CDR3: CASTSGTRPGYTF
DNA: TGTGCCAGCACCTCCGGGACACGACCTGGCTACACCTTC

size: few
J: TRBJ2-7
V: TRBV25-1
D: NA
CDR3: CASSPGLSSYEQYF
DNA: TGTGCCAGCAGTCCGGGACTCAGCTCCTACGAGCAGTACTTC

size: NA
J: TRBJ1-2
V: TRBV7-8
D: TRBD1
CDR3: CASSPVGQHYGYTF
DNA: TGTGCCAGCAGCCCCGTGGGACAGCACTATGGCTACACCTTC

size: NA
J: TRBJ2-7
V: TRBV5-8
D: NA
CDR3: CASSLHYEQYF
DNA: TGTGCCAGCAGCCTCCACTACGAGCAGTACTTC

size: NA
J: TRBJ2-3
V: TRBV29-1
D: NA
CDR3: CSVQDYADTQYF
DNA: TGCAGCGTTCAAGACTACGCAGATACGCAGTATTTT

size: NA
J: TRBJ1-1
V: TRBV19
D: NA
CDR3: CASSSPEESGAFF
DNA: TGTGCCAGTAGTAGCCCGGAAGAGTCGGGAGCTTTCTTT

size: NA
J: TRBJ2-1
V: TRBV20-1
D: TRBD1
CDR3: CSAPTGTEQFF
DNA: TGCAGTGCTCCGACAGGGACTGAGCAGTTCTTC

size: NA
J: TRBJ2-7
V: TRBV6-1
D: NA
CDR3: CASRSVLYEQYF
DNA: TGTGCCAGCAGGTCAGTTCTCTACGAGCAGTACTTC

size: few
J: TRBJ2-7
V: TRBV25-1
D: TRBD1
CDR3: CASSDGDRVDEQYF
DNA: TGTGCCAGCAGTGACGGGGACAGAGTTGACGAGCAGTACTTC

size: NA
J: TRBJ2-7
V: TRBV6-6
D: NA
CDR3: CASTLGGEQYF
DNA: TGTGCCAGCACTCTCGGTGGAGAGCAGTACTTC

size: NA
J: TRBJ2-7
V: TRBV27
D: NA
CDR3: CASSLRGGSYEQYF
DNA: TGTGCCAGCAGTTTAAGGGGGGGTTCCTACGAGCAGTACTTC